This paragraph reports one T cell receptor beta chain. The target of this receptor is not known. No much larger clone is present one base from it, and per-base qualities are unavailable. All of the isolated RNA was reverse transcribed with the High Capacity cDNA Reverse Transcription Kit, so expressed TCRB transcripts were sequenced. For stem cell-like memory T cell samples, survey-depth immunoSEQ sequencing was used, averaging about 1.01 million total reads per sample. After sorted cells were lysed in RLT buffer, RNA was extracted with DNase-treated RNeasy Micro or Mini kits, with the choice depending on cell number. Each cell subset was processed on its own to prevent cross-contamination, while patient and healthy donor samples were processed together. The immunoSEQ multiplex PCR was used to amplify TCRB sequences from cDNA, generating 87-bp fragments that spanned the CDR3 region. Sequencing of the amplicons was performed on the Illumina HiSeq platform. The paper's processing steps were these. Synthetic template baselines were used to correct PCR bias computationally, reads within Hamming distance 2 were collapsed together, and singletons that could not be merged were discarded. Reads were aligned against IMGT so that V, D and J genes, CDR3 length and insertions or deletions at six rearrangement sites could be assigned. Within each subset, clonotype counts were normalized to sorted cell number, after which true diversity and Gini coefficients were computed with the tcR R package. The overlap coefficient, calculated on TCRB nucleotide sequences, was used to measure repertoire sharing. TCRdb retrieved this table from immuneACCESS and kept in-frame rearrangements only. Not all clones are present; in checked studies, unresolved V genes account for under half, and no reason is known for the remainder. D and trimming come from the DNA, and the V and J calls and clone size come from that table. The table for this sample lists 50,000 or so clones; 35% to 55% of them were counted only once. The ten biggest clones cover more than 0.1% of the sample.

From the cysteine through the phenylalanine, the CDR3 covers 17 amino acids. Only the CDR3 DNA stays, 51 bases, in frame from base 1. CDR1 and CDR2 are read off the germline V gene as MDHEN and SYDVKM. V is cut back by 5 bases and J by 0 bases, with 10 bases in the junction unmatched. This sample was included in a study of beta chain features in type 1 diabetes (dated by TCRdb to 2017 to 2018). About the investigation overall: No differences in mean age, gender distribution, total cell number or subset yield were found between patients and healthy donors. Regulatory and stem cell-like memory subsets were isolated from only 8 patients and roughly eight healthy donors, whereas naive and central memory subsets came from all 28 donors. A total of 100 million to 110 million sorted cells were examined across all samples, and a strong correlation was observed between cell number per subset and RNA yield. The study compared the TCRB repertoires of sorted circulating CD4+ T cell subsets in recently diagnosed type 1 diabetes patients with those in matched healthy donors. Broader findings and caveats from the paper: Naive, central memory and regulatory TCRB repertoires appeared more similar among patients than among healthy donors. PCR may preferentially amplify shorter templates, but because patient and control samples were amplified and corrected together, any resulting skew would affect both groups equally. In all four CD4+ subsets, TCRB CDR3 length was moderately but significantly shorter in type 1 diabetes patients. Because cDNA rather than genomic DNA was sequenced, highly expressing activated cells could have been over-represented, although no difference in activation and CD3 levels was found between groups. HLA sub-analyses involved small numbers of individuals, so any influence of HLA type on TCRB rearrangement remained unresolved. At VDJ recombination sites, type 1 diabetes patients had fewer insertions and more deleted nucleotides, which implies abnormalities in thymic rearrangement.

A single peripheral blood draw of approximately 100 mL on average was collected from each donor into heparinised tubes. A BD FACSAria II and a panel including CD45RO, CCR7, CD25, CD127, CD95 and CD27 were used to sort naive, central memory, regulatory and stem cell-like memory CD4+ T cells. All sorted populations exceeded 98% purity. PBMCs were isolated right away by Lymphoprep density gradient centrifugation and were stained directly, without culture. To minimize batch effects, samples were stained and sorted in pairs, one healthy donor with one patient per experiment. Sample: stem cell memory CD4+ T cells from blood. What the cell subset or site label conveys for this sample: stem cell-like memory CD4+ T cells. The chain joins TRBV28 to TRBJ2-3, with 8 middle bases fitting TRBD1. The TCR sequence derives from a man younger than 40 with type 1 diabetes. The CDR3 reads as follows: CASSPWTGLPSTDTQYF. The nucleotide sequence reads TGTGCCAGCAGTCCCTGGACAGGGCTACCTAGCACAGATACGCAGTATTTT.